The 22 T cell receptor beta chains below all came from one sample that was sequenced in a study of T cells in narcolepsy. Profiling relied on immunoSEQ multiplex PCR, and the TCRdb table lists in-frame clones only, not all of them. The repertoire holds approximately 35,000 clones, with around 80% as singletons. The sample consisted of memory (CD45RA-) CD4+ T cells from blood. Receptors were obtained from a human donor in good health.

The chain employs TRBV28 and TRBJ2-5; either TRBD1 or TRBD2 may fit D (6 bases each). V dropped 5 bases and J dropped 4 bases, with 14 bases sitting between them. There are 14 residues in the CDR3. Germline values: CDR1 MDHEN, CDR2 SYDVKM. The CDR3 DNA sequence: TGTGCCAGCAGTCCCGGGGGCTTGGGAGAGACCCAGTACTTC. It yields the protein CASSPGGLGETQYF.

The V gene is TRBV10-1, the J gene TRBJ2-1; 7 positions agree with TRBD2. Germline V gene lookup returns CDR1 WNHNN and CDR2 SYGVQD (reference sequence). The CDR3 extends over 13 amino acids. J was trimmed by 5 bases and V by 8 bases; bases with no gene match: 6. CDR3 DNA: TGCGCCAGCGGGGCTAGCGGAAACAATGAGCAGTTCTTC. Protein product: CASGASGNNEQFF.

The V gene is TRBV9, the J gene TRBJ2-3; 7 nucleotides agree with TRBD2. The CDR3 length is 19 residues. Germline V gives CDR1 SGDLS, CDR2 YYNGEE. Trimming at V came to 3 bases and at J to 1 base, leaving 17 bases not matched to a gene. The CDR3: CASSGSGTKLRDGTDTQYF. In DNA, the CDR3 is TGTGCCAGCAGCGGCTCCGGGACTAAGTTGAGGGATGGCACAGATACGCAGTATTTT.

V and J are TRBV13 and TRBJ2-7; D is unclear. The V gene's germline CDR1 is PRHDT and CDR2 FYEKMQ (reference sequence). With 4 bases removed from V and 0 bases from J, the gap between germline ends came to 7 bases. There are 13 residues in the CDR3. CDR3 residues: CASSSPSSYEQYF. CDR3 nucleotide sequence: TGTGCCAGCAGCTCCCCTAGCTCCTACGAGCAGTACTTC.

The chain joins TRBV15 to TRBJ1-1, with D uncertain. The CDR3 is made up of 13 amino acids. V was pared by 1 base and J by 3 bases, with 6 bases between. Germline lookup yields CDR1 LNHNV and CDR2 YYDKDF (reference sequence). The CDR3 nucleotides are TGTGCCACCAGCAGAGCGCCTGACACTGAAGCTTTCTTT. This sequence encodes CATSRAPDTEAFF.

J is TRBJ1-5 and V is TRBV7-9; no definite D call. V shed 1 base and J shed 6 bases, with 7 bases lying between them. The CDR3 loop spans 13 amino acids. CDR1 is SEHNR, CDR2 FQNEAQ, per germline (reference sequence). This CDR3 is CASSLGGPQPQHF. The CDR3 DNA is TGTGCCAGCAGCTTAGGAGGGCCTCAGCCCCAGCATTTT.

The V gene is TRBV5-5, the J gene TRBJ2-7, with D possibly being TRBD1 (5 bases). This CDR3 has 17 residues. Germline lookup yields CDR1 SGHKS and CDR2 YYEKEE (reference sequence). V lost 0 bases and J lost 3, with 19 bases in between. The CDR3: CASSLVGRAAGDYEQYF. CDR3 bases: TGTGCCAGCAGCTTGGTGGGGCGTGCGGCTGGGGACTACGAGCAGTACTTC.

The V call is TRBV12-5, the J call TRBJ2-2; no reliable D call. CDR1 is LGHNT and CDR2 is FRNRAP in the germline V gene. V lost 0 bases and J lost 7, with 3 bases in between. The CDR3 has 12 residues. The CDR3 DNA reads as TGTGCTAGTGGTTTGGTGGGCGGGGAGCTGTTTTTT. It encodes CASGLVGGELFF.

This clone appeared a few times. The V gene is TRBV4-1, the J gene TRBJ1-4; a weak D match, TRBD1 (6 bases). The CDR3 spans 15 residues. From germline, CDR1 is MGHRA and CDR2 YSYEKL. The V and J ends lost 3 bases and 0 bases respectively, with 8 bases between them. The CDR3 is CASSQGTTTNEKLFF. The CDR3 region has the DNA TGCGCCAGCAGCCAGGGGACAACAACTAATGAAAAACTGTTTTTT.

The rearrangement uses TRBV30 and TRBJ2-1; D gene unclear. The V end was cut by 0 bases, the J end by 7 bases, with 7 bases between. The CDR3 loop spans 12 amino acids. Germline values: CDR1 GTSNPN, CDR2 SVGIG (reference sequence). The CDR3 bases are TGTGCCTGGAGTGTAAGAAGGAATGAGCAGTTCTTC. It translates to CAWSVRRNEQFF.

This clone was seen a few times. The chain has TRBV6-6 and TRBJ1-3; D possibly corresponds to TRBD1 (5 bases). V gave up 6 bases and J gave up 4 bases, with 10 bases separating them. CDR1 MNHNY and CDR2 SVGAGI come from the germline V gene (reference sequence). This CDR3 region has 13 residues. The CDR3 spells CASSLGQGNTIYF. CDR3 DNA: TGTGCCAGCAGCCTCGGACAAGGAAACACCATATATTTT.

In regard to this clone: Other DNA sequences within the sample encode an identical CDR3. Here the CDR3 reads CASSREQGLGSYEQYF. For the CDR3, the DNA is TGTGCCAGCAGCCGAGAGCAGGGTCTCGGTTCCTACGAGCAGTACTTC. The chain carries TRBV7-9 and TRBJ2-7; D possibly corresponds to TRBD1 (5 bases). Trimming left V 5 bases short and J 1 base short, with 18 bases between. CDR1 is SEHNR and CDR2 is FQNEAQ in the germline V gene (reference sequence). CDR3 size: 16 residues.

The CDR3 DNA is TGTGCCAGCAGCTTACTGCGGGGAACCTCCTACGAGCAGTACTTC. Its translation: CASSLLRGTSYEQYF. The V call is TRBV7-2, the J call TRBJ2-7; D might be TRBD2 (6 bases). V lost 2 bases, J lost 0 bases, and 11 bases lay in between. This CDR3 has 15 amino acids. Germline-derived CDR1 and CDR2 are SGHTA and FQGNSA. Full variable domain (remainder filled in from reference TRBV7-2 and TRBJ2-7): GAGVSQSPSNKVTEKGKDVELRCDPISGHTALYWYRQSLGQGLEFLIYFQGNSAPDKSGLPSDRFSAERTGGSVSTLTIQRTQQEDSAVYLCASSLLRGTSYEQYFGPGTRLTVT.

The rearrangement uses TRBV5-4 and TRBJ2-7, with D perhaps matching TRBD1 (5 bases). Germline V gene lookup returns CDR1 SGHNT and CDR2 YYREEE (reference sequence). The CDR3 extends over 12 amino acids. The V end lost 2 bases, the J end lost 3 bases, and 6 bases lay between the germline ends. CDR3: CASSFDSYEQYF. In DNA, the CDR3 is TGTGCCAGCAGCTTTGACAGCTACGAGCAGTACTTC.

V usage is TRBV7-9 and J usage is TRBJ1-1; no reliable D call. V was pared by 5 bases and J by 5 bases, with 15 bases between. The germline V gene encodes CDR1 SEHNR and CDR2 FQNEAQ (reference sequence). The CDR3 length is 14 residues. The CDR3 protein is CASSVLGAGTEAFF. CDR3 DNA sequence: TGTGCCAGCAGCGTTTTAGGAGCCGGAACTGAAGCTTTCTTT.

The chain recombines TRBV6-5 with TRBJ2-1; the D gene is possibly TRBD1 (5 bases). Germline CDR1 and CDR2: MNHEY and SVGAGI. The V gene lost 5 bases and the J gene lost 5 bases, with 16 bases spanning the gap. The CDR3 has 15 residues. The CDR3 nucleotides read TGTGCCAGCAGTCCCCGCGTAGGGGTGCACAATGAGCAGTTCTTC. Its protein is CASSPRVGVHNEQFF.

This chain connects TRBV29-1 to TRBJ1-1; D is unclear. V was shortened by 7 bases and J by 2 bases, with 14 bases between the two germline ends. The CDR3 covers 13 residues. Per the germline V gene, CDR1 is SQVTM and CDR2 is ANQGSEA. The CDR3 DNA reads as TGCAGCGCCGTCGAATCAATAAACACTGAAGCTTTCTTT. Protein: CSAVESINTEAFF.

This chain joins TRBV19 and TRBJ2-3; 10 positions match TRBD1. Trimming took 4 bases from V and 3 from J; bases not matched to a gene: 13. The V gene's germline CDR1 is LNHDA and CDR2 SQIVND (reference sequence). This CDR3 is built from 18 residues. CDR3 sequence reads: CASSTPRTGGDLTDTQYF. The CDR3 DNA follows: TGTGCCAGTAGTACCCCCAGGACAGGGGGTGACCTTACAGATACGCAGTATTTT.

The chain links TRBV19 to TRBJ1-1, with D perhaps matching TRBD1 (5 bases). Germline V gene lookup returns CDR1 LNHDA and CDR2 SQIVND (reference sequence). Trimming stripped 4 bases from V and 0 bases from J, with 12 bases between. The CDR3 is 15 residues long. The CDR3, as DNA: TGTGCCAGTAGTAGGGCAGGGTCTATGAACACTGAAGCTTTCTTT. Amino acid sequence: CASSRAGSMNTEAFF.

This clone was seen only a few times. This chain links TRBV11-2 with TRBJ1-4; D is undetermined. Germline V gene data show CDR1 as SGHAT and CDR2 as FQNNGV. The CDR3 runs to 13 residues. Trimming left V 0 bases short and J 3 bases short, with 2 bases between. This CDR3 is CASSLEANEKLFF. CDR3 nucleotide sequence: TGTGCCAGCAGCTTAGAAGCTAATGAAAAACTGTTTTTT.

CDR3 sequence (DNA): TGCGCCAGCAGTCAAGAGACCCGGGACAACACAGATACGCAGTATTTT. Protein sequence: CASSQETRDNTDTQYF. The chain recombines TRBV23-1 with TRBJ2-3; maybe TRBD1 (6 bases). TRBV23-1 is an ORF, and what it does is uncertain. Trimming stripped 2 bases from V and 2 bases from J, with 14 bases between. The CDR3 contains 16 residues.

In this sample, this clone turned up once. The V call is TRBV2, the J call TRBJ2-7, with 9 bases lining up with TRBD2. Trimming cost V 5 bases and J 0 bases; bases outside gene matches: 2. CDR3 length: 14 residues. Germline V lookup: CDR1 SNHLY, CDR2 FYNNEI. CDR3 loop: CASSYSGSSYEQYF. CDR3 DNA sequence: TGTGCCAGCAGTTATAGCGGGAGCTCCTACGAGCAGTACTTC.